These 14 T cell receptor beta chains were sequenced from one sample in a study of T-cell reconstitution after alpha-beta-depleted transplantation in children. Researchers prepared the TCRbeta library using unique molecular identifiers, the study reports. One entry per CDR3 protein, called by TCRdb with MiXCR from the PCR reads. The table has roughly 220,000 distinct CDR3 sequences, approximately 12% seen once; the top ten hold about 2.4%. The specimen was PBMCs from the stem cell graft donor, collected from the stem cell graft. These receptors came from a human donor who donated a stem cell graft to a child with acute lymphoblastic leukemia.

The sample holds many counts of this clonotype. J is TRBJ1-2 and V is TRBV9, with a tentative D call TRBD1 (5 bases). V was shortened by 6 bases and J by 7 bases, with 13 bases between the two germline ends. This CDR3 is 12 amino acids long. Germline-derived CDR1 and CDR2 are SGDLS and YYNGEE. In nucleotides, the CDR3 is TGTGCCAGCAACAGGCCGTCAGGTGGCTACACCTTC. It translates to CASNRPSGGYTF.

This clonotype was picked up many times. The rearrangement uses TRBV6-5 and TRBJ1-5; possibly TRBD1 for D (6 bases). The germline CDR1 and CDR2 sequences are MNHEY and SVGAGI. V lost 4 bases, J lost 7 bases, and 11 bases lay in between. The CDR3 totals 13 residues. The CDR3 DNA sequence: TGTGCCAGCAGTTCGACAGGTGGGCAGCCCCAGCATTTT. Protein product: CASSSTGGQPQHF.

This clonotype was counted many times. The gene calls are TRBV20-1 and TRBJ1-1, with D possibly TRBD1 on 5 matching bases. The germline V gene encodes CDR1 DFQATT and CDR2 SNEGSKA (reference sequence). V lost 6 bases to trimming and J lost 1 base, with 9 bases between them. The CDR3 runs 12 residues. The CDR3 DNA sequence: TGCAGTGCGGGACCGCGGAACACTGAAGCTTTCTTT. Protein sequence: CSAGPRNTEAFF.

This clonotype has ten or more counts. The CDR3 here is CASSTSGRVRETQYF. The CDR3 nucleotides are TGTGCCAGCAGCACTAGCGGGAGGGTACGGGAGACCCAGTACTTC. V usage is TRBV28 and J usage is TRBJ2-5; 13 bases agree with TRBD2. Germline loops: CDR1 MDHEN, CDR2 SYDVKM. The length of the CDR3 is 15 residues. V lost 6 bases, J lost 5 bases, and 6 bases stayed unmatched. The whole variable domain, remainder taken from reference TRBV28 and TRBJ2-5, is DVKVTQSSRYLVKRTGEKVFLECVQDMDHENMFWYRQDPGLGLRLIYFSYDVKMKEKGDIPEGYSVSREKKERFSLILESASTNQTSMYLCASSTSGRVRETQYFGPGTRLLVL.

This clonotype was detected many times. The chain employs TRBV7-2 and TRBJ1-5; tentatively, D is TRBD1 (6 bases). The CDR3 contains 13 residues. Trimming removed 5 bases at V and 6 bases at J, with 11 bases between. Germline CDR1 is SGHTA and CDR2 is FQGNSA. This CDR3 is CASSEQGRQPQHF. CDR3 nucleotide sequence: TGTGCCAGCAGCGAACAGGGTCGTCAGCCCCAGCATTTT.

This clonotype occurred a few times. The rearrangement links TRBV7-2 to TRBJ2-4; D uncertain. This CDR3 spans 14 amino acids. From germline, CDR1 is SGHTA and CDR2 FQGNSA. V was pared by 4 bases and J by 1 base, with 8 bases between. CDR3 protein: CASSSASAKNIQYF. The CDR3 DNA reads as TGTGCCAGCAGCTCCGCCTCCGCCAAAAACATTCAGTACTTC.

This clonotype was observed a few times. The chain couples TRBV11-2 to TRBJ2-4, with 8 bases that match TRBD2. Germline values: CDR1 SGHAT, CDR2 FQNNGV. Unmatched junction bases numbered 9, after V lost 5 bases and J lost 9 bases. The CDR3 is made up of 14 amino acids. As DNA, the CDR3 is TGTGCCAGCAGCCCGACGGGGGGGCTTGGCATTCAGTACTTC. Translation: CASSPTGGLGIQYF.

The chain combines TRBV6-1 with TRBJ2-7; TRBD2 is a possible D gene (5 bases). Trimming removed 3 bases at V and 2 bases at J, with 14 bases between. Germline CDR1 and CDR2: MNHNS and SASEGT. This CDR3 contains 15 residues. The CDR3 sequence: CASSDPAGGAYEQYF. DNA for the CDR3: TGTGCCAGCAGTGACCCTGCGGGCGGTGCCTACGAGCAGTACTTC.

This clonotype has at least ten counts. Written as DNA, the CDR3 is TGTGCCAGCAGCCACGGACAGAACGAGCAGTACTTC. Its protein product is CASSHGQNEQYF. The chain has TRBV7-9 and TRBJ2-7; D possibly corresponds to TRBD1 (6 bases). The V end was cut by 5 bases, the J end by 5 bases, with 10 bases between. The germline gives CDR1 SEHNR, CDR2 FQNEAQ (reference sequence). The CDR3 has 12 amino acids.

For the CDR3, the DNA is TGTGCCAGCAGCTACCGCGGACAGGGTAACAATGAGCAGTTCTTC. Translated, it gives CASSYRGQGNNEQFF. J is TRBJ2-1 and V is TRBV5-5; TRBD1 matches at 8 bases. CDR1 is SGHKS and CDR2 is YYEKEE in the germline V gene (reference sequence). The J segment lost 5 bases and the V segment lost 3 bases, leaving 7 bases of the junction unmatched. The CDR3 is 15 amino acids.

This clonotype has a count of ten or more. This rearrangement joins TRBV29-1 to TRBJ2-7, with unresolved D. Germline V gene lookup returns CDR1 SQVTM and CDR2 ANQGSEA. Trimming removed 7 bases from V and 7 bases from J, with 20 bases in between. The CDR3 has 13 residues. CDR3 in amino acids: CSARVPDAREQYF. CDR3 bases: TGCAGCGCCCGGGTACCCGATGCACGGGAGCAGTACTTC.

This clonotype was detected many times. The V call is TRBV7-9, the J call TRBJ1-5; tentative D call: TRBD1 (5 bases). This CDR3 spans 15 amino acids. Germline V lookup: CDR1 SEHNR, CDR2 FQNEAQ (reference sequence). Trimming pared 3 bases from V and 4 bases from J, leaving 13 bases between. Here the CDR3 reads CASSLSRDNNQPQHF. The CDR3 DNA is TGTGCCAGCAGCTTGTCCAGGGATAATAATCAGCCCCAGCATTTT.

This clonotype was detected many times. V and J are TRBV7-9 and TRBJ1-1; a possible D gene is TRBD1 (6 bases). Trimming stripped 5 bases from V and 4 bases from J, with 14 bases between. Looked up from germline, CDR1 is SEHNR and CDR2 is FQNEAQ (reference sequence). The CDR3 length is 14 residues. The CDR3 loop reads CASSLIQGTTEAFF. In DNA form, the CDR3 reads TGTGCCAGCAGCCTGATACAGGGAACCACTGAAGCTTTCTTT.

This clonotype has ten or more counts. This sequence joins TRBV28 and TRBJ2-7; perhaps TRBD2 as D (7 bases). Per the germline V gene, CDR1 is MDHEN and CDR2 is SYDVKM. Between the trimmed V and J ends, which lost 10 bases and 6 bases, there was a span of 22 bases. This CDR3 comprises 14 residues. The CDR3 here is CAMSGAGVTGEQYF. CDR3 DNA: TGTGCCATGAGCGGGGCAGGGGTGACGGGCGAGCAGTACTTC.